This T cell receptor beta chain was retrieved from a study of blood T cell repertoires in COVID-19. As for the study in general: The samples span acute and convalescent COVID-19 from the United States, Italy and Spain.

The age range of participants was about 18 to 95 years, with residence in fewer than 25 US areas. Each participant's cohort was designated according to participant-reported clinical history. Two negative PCRs, clearance, or symptom resolution characterized the recovered Cohort 3 donors. Clones were read by immunoSEQ multiplex PCR, and TCRdb kept only the in-frame ones, dropping some. The sample lists over 350,000 clones; about 88% were seen once. V shed 6 bases and J 5 bases; nucleotides not matched to a gene: 8. Germline lookup yields CDR1 SNHLY and CDR2 FYNNEI. This CDR3 has 14 residues. What was sequenced was PBMCs or T cells enriched from blood (not recorded which). This sequence was found in a woman under 30 who had recovered from COVID-19. The rearrangement joins TRBV2 to TRBJ2-5, with TRBD2 matching over 8 bases. In nucleotides, the CDR3 is TGTGCCAGCAGCCCCGGGGGGGGCGGTGAGACCCAGTACTTC. It encodes CASSPGGGGETQYF.